The rows below give T cell receptor beta chains drawn from one sample of a study of T-cell memory formation after mild COVID-19. TCRdb passed the 5' RACE reads through MiXCR, listing each CDR3 protein once. This table holds approximately 35,000 distinct CDR3 sequences, approximately 21% found once. The material sequenced was PBMCs or a T cell subset sorted from them (not recorded which). The source of these receptors is an adult who had mild COVID-19 (a few samples of this study predate the infection). Cell type and time point are not known. CDR3s include the opening cysteine and the closing phenylalanine or tryptophan. The D gene is left open where the match is weak. The size field is filled for only some rows; it gives once, few, many or a size class.

size	V	D	J	DNA	CDR3
-	TRBV6-1	-	TRBJ2-7	TGTGCCAGCCGGTGGACCAACGAGGGCTACGAGCAGTACTTC	CASRWTNEGYEQYF
many	TRBV2	-	TRBJ2-5	TGTGCCAGCAGTGAAGGCAGGGGCCAAGAGACCCAGTACTTC	CASSEGRGQETQYF
many	TRBV19	-	TRBJ1-2	TGTGCCAGTAGTATAGATCCATACAGGGCTGGCTACACCTTC	CASSIDPYRAGYTF
many	TRBV25-1	-	TRBJ2-5	TGTGCCAGCAGTGAAGGTGGGGGAGAGACCCAGTACTTC	CASSEGGGETQYF
many	TRBV10-3	TRBD2	TRBJ2-5	TGTGCCATCAGTGACGGCGGGGGGCGGGAGACCCAGTACTTC	CAISDGGGRETQYF
many	TRBV12-3/TRBV12-4	-	TRBJ1-1	TGTGCCAGCAGTTTAATGTTGAACACTGAAGCTTTCTTT	CASSLMLNTEAFF
many	TRBV4-3	TRBD2	TRBJ2-3	TGCGCCAGCAGCCATCGCCTAGGCACTAGCGGACGCACAGATACGCAGTATTTT	CASSHRLGTSGRTDTQYF
once	TRBV7-2	-	TRBJ2-5	TGTGCCAGCAGCTTAACCCGGAAAGAGACCCAGTACTTC	CASSLTRKETQYF
many	TRBV4-1	-	TRBJ1-2	TGCGCCAGCAGCCAAGATTTCAGTAAGCCCAACTATGGCTACACCTTC	CASSQDFSKPNYGYTF
many	TRBV7-9	-	TRBJ1-1	TGTGCCAGCAGCATGCGACCCGAAGCTTTCTTT	CASSMRPEAFF
many	TRBV5-4	-	TRBJ2-7	TGTGCCAGCAGCCTTCGGGACATGGACGAGCAGTACTTC	CASSLRDMDEQYF
many	TRBV6-1	-	TRBJ2-5	TGTGCCAGCAGTGAACTACAGGGAACCCAGGAGACCCAGTACTTC	CASSELQGTQETQYF
many	TRBV27	TRBD2	TRBJ2-7	TGTGCCAGCAGCCAAAAGTCTCTGGGACTAGCGGACTACGAGCAGTACTTC	CASSQKSLGLADYEQYF
many	TRBV20-1	-	TRBJ1-2	TGCAGTGCTGCGAAGGGGCGGTCGAATGGCTACACCTTC	CSAAKGRSNGYTF
many	TRBV3-1	TRBD2	TRBJ2-5	TGTGCCAGCAGCCAGATAGCGGGGGGGCATGAGACCCAGTACTTC	CASSQIAGGHETQYF
-	TRBV30	TRBD1	TRBJ1-5	TGTGCCTGGAGTGGCGGGACAGGGGGCAATCAGCCCCAGCATTTT	CAWSGGTGGNQPQHF
few	TRBV12-3/TRBV12-4	-	TRBJ1-5	TGTGCCAGCTCTCTTGGCAGGTACAATCAGCCCCAGCATTTT	CASSLGRYNQPQHF
-	TRBV11-2	TRBD1	TRBJ2-5	TGTGCCAGCAGCTTCCCAGGAAGGGGGCTAGAGACCCAGTACTTC	CASSFPGRGLETQYF
-	TRBV7-9	-	TRBJ2-1	TGTGCCAGCAGCTCTGGCGCGGAGTACAATGGGCAGTTCTTC	CASSSGAEYNGQFF
-	TRBV5-1	-	TRBJ1-2	TGCGCCAGCAGCCAAGACGCTGACTATGGCTACACCTTC	CASSQDADYGYTF
many	TRBV12-3/TRBV12-4	-	TRBJ1-5	TGTGCCAGCAGTTTAGCGCAAAGCAATCAGCCCCAGCATTTT	CASSLAQSNQPQHF
many	TRBV9	-	TRBJ1-2	TGTGCCAGCAGCGTATCAGGTCACAACTATGGCTACACCTTC	CASSVSGHNYGYTF
many	TRBV7-7	TRBD1	TRBJ2-7	TGTGCCAGCAGCTTCGGACAGGGAGATACCTACGAGCAGTACTTC	CASSFGQGDTYEQYF
many	TRBV5-5	-	TRBJ2-5	TGTGCCAGCAGCTTGTTTGTCAGTGAAACCGAGACCCAGTACTTC	CASSLFVSETETQYF
many	TRBV20-1	TRBD2	TRBJ2-1	TGCAGTGCAAAGACTAGCGGGAGGGCCTACAATGAGCAGTTCTTC	CSAKTSGRAYNEQFF
many	TRBV4-2	-	TRBJ2-7	TGTGCCAGCAGCCAAGATCCTGGTTCCTTCGCCGAGCAGTACTTC	CASSQDPGSFAEQYF